A single sample gave rise to the 8 T cell receptor beta chains below, sequenced in a study of CD8 T cells in Susac syndrome. Random hexamers were used to reverse transcribe an amount of roughly 0.45 to 1 ug RNA. MiXCR, applied by TCRdb to the immunoSEQ multiplex PCR reads, yields one record per CDR3 protein. The sample lists about 70,000 distinct CDR3 sequences, over 90% occurring once. Sequencing input: CD4+ T cells from PBMCs. Receptor source: a human donor with multiple sclerosis.

The chain uses TRBV5-1 and TRBJ1-2, with 7 bases matching TRBD1. The length of the CDR3 is 17 residues. Germline lookup yields CDR1 SGHRS and CDR2 YFSETQ. The V gene end was trimmed by 0 bases and the J gene end by 6 bases; junction bases not matched to a gene: 14. In nucleotides, the CDR3 is TGCGCCAGCAGCTTGGCAAGGGGCCCACAGGGGAAGAATGGCTACACCTTC. Translation gives CASSLARGPQGKNGYTF.

V is TRBV6-1 and J is TRBJ2-2, with TRBD2 identical over 8 bases. Germline-derived CDR1 and CDR2 are MNHNS and SASEGT. The CDR3 loop spans 16 amino acids. V gave up 5 bases and J gave up 1 base; unmatched junction bases: 6. The CDR3 spells CASSPPLAGNTGELFF. Written as DNA, the CDR3 is TGTGCCAGCAGTCCTCCCCTAGCGGGGAACACCGGGGAGCTGTTTTTT.

The chain uses TRBV7-9 and TRBJ2-2; 7 bases fit TRBD1. The CDR3 has 14 residues. Germline V CDR1 and CDR2: SEHNR, FQNEAQ (reference sequence). With V trimmed by 6 bases and J by 5 bases, 6 bases remained unmatched. This CDR3 reads CASRRDRPTGELFF. For the CDR3, the DNA is TGTGCCAGCAGACGGGACAGACCTACCGGGGAGCTGTTTTTT. The variable domain in full, completed from reference TRBV7-9 and TRBJ2-2, reads DTGVSQNPRHKITKRGQNVTFRCDPISEHNRLYWYRQTLGQGPEFLTYFQNEAQLEKSRLLSDRFSAERPKGSFSTLEIQRTEQGDSAMYLCASRRDRPTGELFFGEGSRLTVL.

J is TRBJ1-6 and V is TRBV2, with D perhaps matching TRBD1 (5 bases). V dropped 10 bases and J dropped 10 bases, with 23 bases sitting between them. Germline CDR1 is SNHLY and CDR2 is FYNNEI. The CDR3 totals 15 residues. The CDR3 sequence: CATTGQQLVRSPLHF. In DNA, the CDR3 is TGTGCCACGACCGGACAACAGCTGGTGAGATCACCCCTCCACTTT.

This clonotype appeared a single time. CDR3 loop: CSARDRTSVAEQYF. CDR3 coding DNA: TGCAGTGCTAGAGATCGGACTAGCGTAGCCGAGCAGTACTTC. The chain carries TRBV20-1 and TRBJ2-7; the match to TRBD2 covers 9 bases. This CDR3 has 14 amino acids. Germline V gene sequence: CDR1 DFQATT, CDR2 SNEGSKA (reference sequence). Unmatched junction bases numbered 6, after V lost 0 bases and J lost 6 bases.

The rearrangement links TRBV10-3 to TRBJ2-5, with D tentatively TRBD1 (6 bases). The CDR3 covers 15 residues. Per germline, CDR1 ENHRY and CDR2 SYGVKD. Trimming removed 5 bases at V and 7 bases at J, with 20 bases between. CDR3 region: CAISSALLPQGTQYF. CDR3 bases: TGTGCCATCAGTAGCGCTCTTCTTCCACAGGGGACCCAGTACTTC.

This chain uses TRBV29-1 with TRBJ1-2; TRBD1 matches 7 bases. Germline V gene lookup returns CDR1 SQVTM and CDR2 ANQGSEA. The J segment lost 4 bases and the V segment lost 6 bases, leaving 8 bases of the junction unmatched. This CDR3 has 13 residues. The CDR3 region is CSVGDSSSYGYTF. For the CDR3, the DNA is TGCAGCGTGGGGGACAGCTCCAGCTATGGCTACACCTTC.

J is TRBJ1-3 and V is TRBV9; D not resolved. The CDR3 covers 14 residues. Deletions cut 0 bases from V and 4 bases from J, with 8 bases between. The V gene's germline CDR1 is SGDLS and CDR2 YYNGEE. The CDR3 reads CASSVAGSGNTIYF. DNA of the CDR3: TGTGCCAGCAGCGTAGCCGGGTCAGGAAACACCATATATTTT.